The rows below give T cell receptor beta chains drawn from one sample of a study of blood T cell repertoires in COVID-19. The protocol was immunoSEQ multiplex PCR, while the TCRdb copy is restricted to in-frame clones and leaves out a portion. The profile shows more than 60,000 clones, roughly 86% of them singletons. The sequencing input was peripheral blood. The source of these receptors is a man aged 60 to 69 with acute or convalescent COVID-19. The CDR3 runs from the conserved cysteine through the conserved F or W. A D gene is named only where the DNA matches it firmly.

TRBV19,TRBJ1-1,13,NA,TGTGCCAGTAGTACACAGGGCCGTCCTGAAGCTTTCTTT,CASSTQGRPEAFF
TRBV10-3,TRBJ2-3,15,TRBD1,TGTGCCATCAGTGCCCTGACAGGGTCCGAGGATACGCAGTATTTT,CAISALTGSEDTQYF
TRBV28,TRBJ1-2,13,TRBD1,TGTGCCAGCGGACAGGGGATCACGAATGGCTACACCTTC,CASGQGITNGYTF
TRBV6-1,TRBJ1-2,14,NA,TGTGCCAGCAGTGAAAGAGGGCTCTCCGATGGCTACACCTTC,CASSERGLSDGYTF
TRBV2,TRBJ2-1,15,TRBD2,TGTGCCAGCAGACCTTATGGGGGGGGGTACAATGAGCAGTTCTTC,CASRPYGGGYNEQFF
TRBV28,TRBJ2-2,14,TRBD2,TGTGCCAGCAGGTCAGCGGGGGGGCCCGGGGAGCTGTTTTTT,CASRSAGGPGELFF
TRBV5-8,TRBJ2-1,15,TRBD2,TGTGCCAGCAGCTCGGCGGGAGGGTCCTACAATGAGCAGTTCTTC,CASSSAGGSYNEQFF
TRBV5-8,TRBJ2-6,14,NA,TGTGCCAGCACCATGTTCTCTGGGGCCAACGTCCTGACTTTC,CASTMFSGANVLTF
TRBV6-5,TRBJ2-6,15,TRBD1,TGTGCCTCGCAGGGGGCAAACTCTGGGGCCAACGTCCTGACTTTC,CASQGANSGANVLTF
TRBV23-1,TRBJ2-7,12,NA,TGCGCCAGCAGCCGGGGATCGAGCGAGCAATACTTC,CASSRGSSEQYF
TRBV15,TRBJ1-5,15,NA,TGTGCCACCAGCAGAGGTGGGGCAGGGGATCAGCCCCAGCATTTT,CATSRGGAGDQPQHF
TRBV7-9,TRBJ1-4,12,TRBD1,TGTGCCAGCAGGGGACAGGGGGAAAAACTGTTTTTT,CASRGQGEKLFF
TRBV7-9,TRBJ2-1,14,NA,TGTGCCAGCGGCCCGACCGGGGTCTACAATGAGCAGTTCTTC,CASGPTGVYNEQFF
TRBV14,TRBJ2-6,18,NA,TGTGCCAGCAGCCAATTCTTAGGCAGGGGGGCTGGGGCCAACGTCCTGACTTTC,CASSQFLGRGAGANVLTF